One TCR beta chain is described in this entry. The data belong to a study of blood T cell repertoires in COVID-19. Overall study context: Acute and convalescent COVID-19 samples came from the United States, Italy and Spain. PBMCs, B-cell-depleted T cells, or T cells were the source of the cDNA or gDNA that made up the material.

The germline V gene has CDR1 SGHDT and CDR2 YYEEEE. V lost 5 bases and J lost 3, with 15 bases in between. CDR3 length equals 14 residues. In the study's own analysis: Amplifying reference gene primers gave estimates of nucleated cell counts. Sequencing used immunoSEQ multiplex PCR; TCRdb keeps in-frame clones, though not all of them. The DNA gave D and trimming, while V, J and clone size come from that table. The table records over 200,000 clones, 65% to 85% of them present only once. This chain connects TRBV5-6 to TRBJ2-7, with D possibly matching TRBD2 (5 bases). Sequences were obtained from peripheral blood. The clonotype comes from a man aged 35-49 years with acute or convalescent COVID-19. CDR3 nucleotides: TGTGCCAGCAGATGGGAGTTTTCAAACTACGAGCAGTACTTC. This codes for CASRWEFSNYEQYF.